A selection of T cell receptor beta chains follows, all from one sample in a study of shared clonotypes between healthy human individuals. Method: immunoSEQ multiplex PCR; TCRdb's copy keeps in-frame clones and lacks some. The profile covers about 2,100,000 clones, with under 95% appearing a single time and around 1.7% taken by the ten largest. Sequences were obtained from naive CD8+ T cells from PBMCs. The receptor set was obtained from a man aged 18 to 29 in good health. Some clones in this sample may be carry-over from other donors' samples. Both conserved end residues are part of each CDR3. A D gene is named only where the DNA matches it firmly. Only part of the rows carry a size: once, few, many, or a class if the clone is expanded.

D: .
V: TRBV4-1
J: TRBJ1-2
length: 18
size: .
CDR3: CASSQDGTREGGAHGYTF
DNA: TGCGCCAGCAGCCAAGATGGGACCAGAGAAGGGGGGGCGCATGGCTACACCTTC

D: .
V: TRBV6-1
J: TRBJ1-2
length: 14
size: .
CDR3: CASSEARAVYGYTF
DNA: TGTGCCAGCAGTGAAGCGCGGGCAGTCTATGGCTACACCTTC

D: .
V: TRBV19
J: TRBJ1-1
length: 13
size: .
CDR3: CASSIGPNTEAFF
DNA: TGTGCCAGTAGTATTGGACCGAACACTGAAGCTTTCTTT

D: .
V: TRBV6-6
J: TRBJ2-7
length: 14
size: once
CDR3: CASSYTGETYEQYF
DNA: TGTGCCAGCAGTTATACTGGAGAGACATACGAGCAGTACTTC

D: .
V: TRBV5-1
J: TRBJ1-1
length: 15
size: .
CDR3: CASSAWSTGMTEAFF
DNA: TGCGCCAGCAGCGCTTGGAGTACGGGAATGACTGAAGCTTTCTTT

D: TRBD2
V: TRBV14
J: TRBJ2-1
length: 17
size: .
CDR3: CASSQRLDPAGVDEQFF
DNA: TGTGCCAGCAGCCAACGTTTAGATCCAGCGGGAGTCGATGAGCAGTTCTTC

D: .
V: TRBV7-8
J: TRBJ1-1
length: 15
size: .
CDR3: CASSLGHRPNTEAFF
DNA: TGTGCCAGCAGCTTAGGTCACAGACCGAACACTGAAGCTTTCTTT

D: .
V: TRBV14
J: TRBJ1-2
length: 15
size: .
CDR3: CASSLHSQGIYGYTF
DNA: TGTGCCAGCAGCCTCCACTCACAGGGAATCTATGGCTACACCTTC

D: TRBD1
V: TRBV19
J: TRBJ1-2
length: 15
size: .
CDR3: CASSMGTGSGYGYTF
DNA: TGTGCCAGTAGTATGGGGACAGGGAGCGGCTATGGCTACACCTTC

D: TRBD2
V: TRBV27
J: TRBJ2-1
length: 13
size: .
CDR3: CASSGRTYNEQFF
DNA: TGTGCCAGTAGCGGGAGGACCTACAATGAGCAGTTCTTC

D: TRBD1
V: TRBV6-5
J: TRBJ1-5
length: 14
size: .
CDR3: CASSYRQGDQPQHF
DNA: TGTGCCAGCAGTTACCGACAGGGGGATCAGCCCCAGCATTTT

D: TRBD2
V: TRBV9
J: TRBJ2-7
length: 15
size: .
CDR3: CASSVASSGGYEQYF
DNA: TGTGCCAGCAGCGTAGCGTCTAGCGGGGGCTACGAGCAGTACTTC

D: .
V: TRBV5-6
J: TRBJ2-7
length: 11
size: .
CDR3: CASSYDDEQYF
DNA: TGTGCCAGCAGCTACGACGACGAGCAGTACTTC

D: .
V: TRBV7-9
J: TRBJ1-1
length: 15
size: .
CDR3: CASSYDRGNLPEAFF
DNA: TGTGCCAGCAGCTATGATAGGGGGAACCTTCCTGAAGCTTTCTTT

D: .
V: TRBV7-9
J: TRBJ1-3
length: 14
size: .
CDR3: CASRGKDSGNTIYF
DNA: TGTGCCAGCAGAGGGAAAGACTCTGGAAACACCATATATTTT

D: .
V: TRBV7-6
J: TRBJ2-1
length: 15
size: .
CDR3: CASSLNGRTANEQFF
DNA: TGTGCCAGCAGCTTAAACGGCAGGACCGCCAATGAGCAGTTCTTC

D: TRBD2
V: TRBV13
J: TRBJ2-2
length: 16
size: .
CDR3: CASSPSSGRMPGELFF
DNA: TGTGCCAGCAGCCCCTCTAGCGGGAGGATGCCCGGGGAGCTGTTTTTT

D: .
V: TRBV27
J: TRBJ2-7
length: 13
size: once
CDR3: CASSHGSTYEQYF
DNA: TGTGCCAGCAGTCACGGGTCGACCTACGAGCAGTACTTC

D: .
V: TRBV20-1
J: TRBJ2-1
length: 9
size: .
CDR3: CSLGEQRFF
DNA: TGCAGCCTGGGGGAGCAACGGTTCTTC

D: .
V: TRBV28
J: TRBJ1-5
length: 15
size: .
CDR3: CASRFMEGPYQPQHF
DNA: TGTGCCAGCAGGTTTATGGAGGGGCCGTATCAGCCCCAGCATTTT

D: TRBD1
V: TRBV2
J: TRBJ1-5
length: 17
size: .
CDR3: CASSEAAGTGYSQPQHF
DNA: TGTGCCAGCAGTGAAGCGGCTGGGACAGGGTATAGTCAGCCCCAGCATTTT

D: .
V: TRBV6-1
J: TRBJ2-3
length: 15
size: .
CDR3: CASSGPLSRTDTQYF
DNA: TGTGCCAGCAGTGGCCCCCTCTCGCGCACAGATACGCAGTATTTT

D: .
V: TRBV28
J: TRBJ2-1
length: 15
size: .
CDR3: CASSLWGSSYNEQFF
DNA: TGTGCCAGCAGTTTATGGGGGAGCTCCTACAATGAGCAGTTCTTC

D: .
V: TRBV27
J: TRBJ1-4
length: 16
size: .
CDR3: CASSLFPQGPNEKLFF
DNA: TGTGCCAGCAGTTTATTCCCTCAGGGACCTAATGAAAAACTGTTTTTT

D: TRBD1
V: TRBV9
J: TRBJ2-7
length: 15
size: .
CDR3: CASSVGQGASYEQYF
DNA: TGTGCCAGCAGCGTAGGACAGGGGGCGTCGTACGAGCAGTACTTC

D: .
V: TRBV13
J: TRBJ2-7
length: 14
size: .
CDR3: CASSLRRGSGEQYF
DNA: TGTGCCAGCAGCTTAAGGCGGGGATCGGGCGAGCAGTACTTC

D: .
V: TRBV25-1
J: TRBJ1-1
length: 12
size: .
CDR3: CASSSWALEAFF
DNA: TGTGCCAGCAGTTCGTGGGCTCTTGAAGCTTTCTTT

D: .
V: TRBV13
J: TRBJ2-7
length: 15
size: once
CDR3: CASSSRTESSYEQYF
DNA: TGTGCCAGCAGCTCGAGGACGGAGAGCTCCTACGAGCAGTACTTC

D: TRBD1
V: TRBV11-2
J: TRBJ2-7
length: 14
size: .
CDR3: CASSLAGGGYEQYF
DNA: TGTGCCAGCAGCTTAGCAGGGGGCGGGTACGAGCAGTACTTC

D: .
V: TRBV28
J: TRBJ2-3
length: 16
size: .
CDR3: CASSFQRSMREDTQYF
DNA: TGTGCCAGCAGTTTCCAACGTAGCATGAGGGAAGATACGCAGTATTTT

D: .
V: TRBV7-9
J: TRBJ2-5
length: 11
size: few
CDR3: CASSLSETQYF
DNA: TGTGCCAGCAGCTTATCTGAGACCCAGTACTTC

D: TRBD2
V: TRBV7-9
J: TRBJ2-1
length: 15
size: .
CDR3: CASRPGLAGYNEQFF
DNA: TGTGCCAGCAGACCGGGACTAGCGGGATACAATGAGCAGTTCTTC